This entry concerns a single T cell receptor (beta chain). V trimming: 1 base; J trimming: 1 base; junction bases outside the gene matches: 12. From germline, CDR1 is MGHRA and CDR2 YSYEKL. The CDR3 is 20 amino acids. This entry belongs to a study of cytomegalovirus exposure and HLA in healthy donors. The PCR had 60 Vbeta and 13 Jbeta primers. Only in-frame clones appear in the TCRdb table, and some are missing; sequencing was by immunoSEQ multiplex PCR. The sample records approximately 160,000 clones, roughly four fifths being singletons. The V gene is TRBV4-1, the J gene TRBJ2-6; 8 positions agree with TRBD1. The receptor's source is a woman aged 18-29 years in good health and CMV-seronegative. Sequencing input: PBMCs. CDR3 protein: CASSQGFRGLHNSGANVLTF. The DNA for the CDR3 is TGCGCCAGCAGCCAAGGGTTCAGGGGGCTCCACAATTCTGGGGCCAACGTCCTGACTTTC.